The T cell receptor beta chain under discussion was sequenced for a study of CD8 T cells in Susac syndrome. The CDR3 is made up of 14 amino acids. Germline V CDR1 and CDR2: SGHDN, FVKESK. The V end lost 2 bases, the J end lost 6 bases, and 13 bases lay between the germline ends. Random hexamers were used to reverse transcribe an amount of roughly 0.45 to 1 ug RNA. TCRdb itself ran the immunoSEQ multiplex PCR reads through MiXCR, one entry per CDR3 protein. This sample has approximately 150,000 distinct CDR3 sequences, with approximately 79% found just once. The V and J genes are TRBV14 and TRBJ1-1; D not certain. The sequenced sample was CD8+ T cells from PBMCs. The sequence was obtained from a human donor with multiple sclerosis. CDR3 amino acids: CASSQKRVGAEAFF. The DNA for the CDR3 is TGTGCCAGCAGCCAAAAGCGGGTGGGAGCTGAAGCTTTCTTT.